Below, 13 T cell receptor beta chains from the same sample are listed, as sequenced in a study of siplizumab effects on memory and regulatory T cells (dated by TCRdb to the late 2010s). Library preparation employed the immunoSEQ multiplex PCR assay. As stored in TCRdb, this immuneACCESS dataset retains in-frame rearrangements with V and J assigned. A fraction of the clones does not appear; measured against another copy, unresolved V genes explain less than half of the discrepancy, and the remainder lacks a known reason. The sample has almost 20,000 clones on record, around 40% of them singletons. The ten top clones hold 6% to 7% of the sample. The antigens for these receptors are not known. For around 6 days, cells in the mixed lymphocyte reaction were kept in coculture at 37 degrees C. Source material: CFSE-low (dividing) CD4+ T cells sorted from an allogeneic mixed lymphocyte reaction. These receptor sequences come from a human donor in good health; the cells came from an allogeneic mixed lymphocyte reaction. Some clones in this sample may be carry-over from other donors' samples.

This sequence joins TRBV4-2 and TRBJ1-1, with D hard to call. The V gene lost 5 bases and the J gene lost 3 bases, with 10 bases spanning the gap. The CDR3 contains 13 residues. Looked up from germline, CDR1 is LGHNA and CDR2 is YNFKEQ. The CDR3 DNA reads TGTGCCAGCAGCAAGGACGGATACACTGAAGCTTTCTTT. Translated, it gives CASSKDGYTEAFF.

This clone appeared a few times. The genes are TRBV5-4 and TRBJ1-2, with TRBD1 as a possible D gene (5 bases). The CDR3 extends over 15 amino acids. CDR1 is SGHNT, CDR2 YYREEE, per germline (reference sequence). Trimming shortened V by 5 bases and J by 7 bases, and 21 bases separated the two germline ends. DNA for the CDR3: TGTGCCAGCAGGGCAGCTGCAGGGTCGTTGAGTGGCTACACCTTC. Protein product: CASRAAAGSLSGYTF.

In this sample, this clone turned up once. The rearrangement links TRBV6-4 to TRBJ2-2; D is ambiguous. With 6 bases removed from V and 2 bases from J, the gap between germline ends came to 10 bases. This CDR3 is built from 14 residues. Germline V gene data show CDR1 as MRHNA and CDR2 as SNTAGT. The CDR3 DNA sequence: TGTGCCAGCAGCGCCGAATTAAACACCGGGGAGCTGTTTTTT. Translated, it gives CASSAELNTGELFF.

The chain has TRBV5-6 and TRBJ1-1; no firm D call. V lost 4 bases and J 1 base, leaving 11 bases between the germline ends. The CDR3 has 14 amino acids. Per the germline V gene, CDR1 is SGHDT and CDR2 is YYEEEE. The CDR3 protein is CASSRAVWNTEAFF. As DNA, the CDR3 is TGTGCCAGCAGCCGAGCAGTATGGAACACTGAAGCTTTCTTT.

The chain recombines TRBV11-2 with TRBJ1-3; 7 bases line up with TRBD1. CDR3 length equals 17 residues. Germline V gene data show CDR1 as SGHAT and CDR2 as FQNNGV. V lost 1 base, J lost 0 bases, and 6 bases stayed unmatched. The CDR3 sequence: CASSLVAGGFSGNTIYF. CDR3 in DNA: TGTGCCAGCAGCTTAGTGGCAGGGGGGTTCTCTGGAAACACCATATATTTT.

The CDR3 nucleotides are TGCGCCAGCAGCCAAGCCCCTCCGCCAGGCAACGTCCTGACTTTC. Translating it yields CASSQAPPPGNVLTF. The J gene is TRBJ2-6, the V gene TRBV5-1; D remains unclear. The CDR3 loop spans 15 amino acids. From germline, CDR1 is SGHRS and CDR2 YFSETQ. Between the trimmed V and J ends, which lost 4 bases and 9 bases, there was a span of 17 bases.

The chain links TRBV7-9 to TRBJ1-2; D possibly corresponds to TRBD1 (5 bases). Germline-derived CDR1 and CDR2 are SEHNR and FQNEAQ (reference sequence). Trimming shortened V by 1 base and J by 2 bases, and 11 bases separated the two germline ends. The CDR3 is made up of 15 amino acids. Written as DNA, the CDR3 is TGTGCCAGCAGCTTAGGGGCAGGGCAGAACTATGGCTACACCTTC. As protein: CASSLGAGQNYGYTF.

In its sample, this clone was seen once. The V gene is TRBV27, the J gene TRBJ2-1, with 13 bases identical to TRBD2. The V gene end was trimmed by 4 bases and the J gene end by 4 bases; junction bases not matched to a gene: 10. CDR1 and CDR2 from the germline V gene are MNHEY and SMNVEV (reference sequence). This CDR3 region has 18 residues. For the CDR3, the DNA is TGTGCCAGCAGTTCTATTGGGACTAGCGGGATAGGGTACAATGAGCAGTTCTTC. Encoded protein: CASSSIGTSGIGYNEQFF.

This chain links TRBV5-1 with TRBJ1-4; TRBD1 is a possible D gene (6 bases). V shed 2 bases and J shed 0 bases, with 11 bases lying between them. Germline CDR1 is SGHRS and CDR2 is YFSETQ. The CDR3 contains 16 residues. The CDR3 sequence is CASSLQGLATNEKLFF. DNA for the CDR3: TGCGCCAGCAGCTTACAGGGACTAGCAACTAATGAAAAACTGTTTTTT.

The chain combines TRBV6-5 with TRBJ2-5; 7 nucleotides align to TRBD2. This CDR3 contains 15 residues. Germline V gives CDR1 MNHEY, CDR2 SVGAGI. Trimming cost V 3 bases and J 3 bases; bases outside gene matches: 7. The CDR3 DNA follows: TGTGCCAGCAGTTATTGGGGCGGGAGAGAAGAGACCCAGTACTTC. This translates into CASSYWGGREETQYF.

This clone occurred a few times. The rearrangement links TRBV5-6 to TRBJ1-2; D gene unclear. Germline CDR1 reads SGHDT; CDR2 reads YYEEEE. The CDR3 is made up of 11 amino acids. The V end was cut by 0 bases, the J end by 8 bases, with 5 bases between. For the CDR3, the DNA is TGTGCCAGCAGCTTGGTAGGAGGCTACACCTTC. Translation: CASSLVGGYTF.

The V gene is TRBV2, the J gene TRBJ2-1, with 7 bases lining up with TRBD2. The junction had 6 bases not matched to a gene; V was cut back by 7 bases and J by 3 bases. Per the germline V gene, CDR1 is SNHLY and CDR2 is FYNNEI. CDR3 length equals 14 residues. The CDR3 DNA sequence: TGTGCCAGCAACCGGCGGGGGAGCTACAATGAGCAGTTCTTC. Translating it yields CASNRRGSYNEQFF.

The chain links TRBV19 to TRBJ1-5; 9 positions match TRBD1. Germline V gene data show CDR1 as LNHDA and CDR2 as SQIVND (reference sequence). J lost 1 base, V lost 5 bases, and 9 bases had no gene match. The CDR3 length is 17 residues. CDR3 region: CASSRLTGGESNQPQHF. The CDR3 DNA follows: TGTGCCAGTAGTCGGCTTACAGGGGGCGAAAGCAATCAGCCCCAGCATTTT.